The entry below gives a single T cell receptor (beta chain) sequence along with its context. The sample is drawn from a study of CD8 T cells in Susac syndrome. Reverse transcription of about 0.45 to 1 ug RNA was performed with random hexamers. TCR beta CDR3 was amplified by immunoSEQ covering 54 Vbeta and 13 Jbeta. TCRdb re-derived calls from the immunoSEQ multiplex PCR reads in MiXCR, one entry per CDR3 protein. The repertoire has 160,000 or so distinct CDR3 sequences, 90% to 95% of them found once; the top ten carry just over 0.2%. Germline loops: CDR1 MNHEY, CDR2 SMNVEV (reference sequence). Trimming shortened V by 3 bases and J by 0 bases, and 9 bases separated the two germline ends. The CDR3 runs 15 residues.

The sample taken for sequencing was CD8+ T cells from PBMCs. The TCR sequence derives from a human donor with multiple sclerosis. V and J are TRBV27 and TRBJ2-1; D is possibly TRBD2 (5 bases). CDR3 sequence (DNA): TGTGCCAGCAGTTTCGGGGTAGGCTCCTACAATGAGCAGTTCTTC. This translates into CASSFGVGSYNEQFF.